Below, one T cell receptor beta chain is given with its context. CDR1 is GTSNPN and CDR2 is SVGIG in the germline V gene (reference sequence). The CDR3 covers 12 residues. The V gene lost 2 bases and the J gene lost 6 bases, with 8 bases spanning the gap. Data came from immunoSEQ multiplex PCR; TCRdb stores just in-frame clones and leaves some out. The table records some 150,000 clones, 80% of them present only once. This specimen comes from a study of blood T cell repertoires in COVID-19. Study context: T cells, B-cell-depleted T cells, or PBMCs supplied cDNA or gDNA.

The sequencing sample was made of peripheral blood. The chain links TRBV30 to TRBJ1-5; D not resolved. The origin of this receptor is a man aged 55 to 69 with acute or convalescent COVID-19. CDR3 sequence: CAWSKGGQPQHF. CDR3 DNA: TGTGCCTGGAGTAAGGGAGGTCAGCCCCAGCATTTT.